A selection of T cell receptor beta chains follows, all from one sample in a study of post-analysis software for immune sequencing data. TCRdb passed the PCR reads through MiXCR, listing each CDR3 protein once. The sample shows about 540,000 distinct CDR3 sequences, around 34% of them seen only once. Sequenced material: blood. The receptor set was obtained from a girl aged 2-17 years with multiple sclerosis. CDR3s include the opening cysteine and the closing phenylalanine or tryptophan. A D gene is named only where the DNA matches it firmly. Clone size is stated in some rows and not others, as once, few, many or a class when expanded.

TRBV6-1	14	.	TRBJ2-7	.	CASSEGIEGYEQYF	TGTGCCAGCAGTGAAGGAATAGAGGGCTACGAGCAGTACTTC
TRBV27	13	.	TRBJ1-5	.	CDPADKGNQPQHF	TGTGACCCTGCGGACAAAGGCAATCAGCCCCAGCATTTT
TRBV12-3/TRBV12-4	18	.	TRBJ2-5	TRBD2	CASSLSFGASGLQETQYF	TGTGCCAGCAGTTTAAGTTTCGGGGCTAGCGGACTCCAAGAGACCCAGTACTTC
TRBV29-1	12	many	TRBJ2-3	TRBD1	CSAAPTGGGQYF	TGCAGCGCCGCACCTACAGGGGGCGGGCAGTATTTT
TRBV20-1	18	many	TRBJ2-5	.	CSARKAHHLGGYQETQYF	TGCAGTGCTAGAAAGGCCCACCACTTAGGGGGGTACCAAGAGACCCAGTACTTC
TRBV9	14	.	TRBJ1-5	.	CASRFGEPNQPQHF	TGTGCCAGCAGGTTCGGAGAACCCAATCAGCCCCAGCATTTT
TRBV10-2	14	.	TRBJ2-7	.	CASSGRQSSYEQYF	TGCGCCAGCAGTGGACGACAGAGCTCCTACGAGCAGTACTTC
TRBV2	15	once	TRBJ1-5	.	CASGKQLGSNQPQHF	TGTGCCAGCGGCAAACAGTTGGGTAGCAATCAGCCCCAGCATTTT
TRBV7-3	12	few	TRBJ2-1	.	CASSPATGEQFF	TGTGCCAGCAGCCCCGCCACGGGTGAGCAGTTCTTC
TRBV2	13	.	TRBJ2-1	.	CASSVGVYNEQFF	TGTGCCAGCAGCGTAGGGGTTTACAATGAGCAGTTCTTC
TRBV7-2	14	few	TRBJ2-7	.	CASSLTHSPYEQYF	TGTGCCAGCAGCTTAACCCACAGCCCCTACGAGCAGTACTTC
TRBV15	13	.	TRBJ2-5	.	CAASRDLGETQYF	TGTGCCGCCAGCAGAGATCTTGGGGAGACCCAGTACTTC
TRBV3-1	14	.	TRBJ2-5	TRBD1	CASSQGGLEETQYF	TGTGCCAGTAGCCAAGGGGGCCTGGAGGAGACCCAGTACTTC
TRBV10-2	14	few	TRBJ2-3	.	CASTAGISTDTQYF	TGCGCCAGCACTGCAGGGATTAGCACAGATACGCAGTATTTT
TRBV5-5	16	.	TRBJ2-7	.	CASSLQIYGSGGEQYF	TGTGCCAGCAGCTTGCAGATTTACGGGTCCGGAGGCGAGCAGTACTTC
TRBV3-1	15	few	TRBJ2-7	TRBD2	CASSEASGGIYEQYF	TGTGCCAGCAGCGAAGCTAGCGGGGGCATCTACGAGCAGTACTTC
TRBV14	15	many	TRBJ1-2	.	CASSRGLARDYGYTF	TGTGCCAGCAGCCGGGGTCTGGCCCGGGACTATGGCTACACCTTC
TRBV5-1	14	.	TRBJ2-2	TRBD1	CASSGTGGSGELFF	TGCGCCAGCAGCGGGACAGGGGGTTCCGGGGAGCTGTTTTTT
TRBV7-9	18	.	TRBJ1-2	.	CASSPRSDQQGWGYGYTF	TGTGCCAGCAGCCCCCGATCAGACCAACAGGGCTGGGGCTATGGCTACACCTTC
TRBV2	18	few	TRBJ2-3	TRBD2	CASSETGLAGSSTDTQYF	TGTGCCAGCAGTGAAACGGGACTAGCGGGATCTAGCACAGATACGCAGTATTTT
TRBV5-6	16	.	TRBJ1-2	.	CASSLDKGGRNYGYTF	TGTGCCAGCAGCTTGGATAAGGGCGGGAGGAACTATGGCTACACCTTC
TRBV29-1	13	.	TRBJ2-5	TRBD1	CSVRQGAQETQYF	TGCAGCGTACGACAGGGGGCCCAAGAGACCCAGTACTTC
TRBV25-1	15	few	TRBJ1-2	.	CASSESEKLGYGYTF	TGTGCCAGCAGTGAATCCGAGAAGCTCGGCTATGGCTACACCTTC
TRBV4-1	14	few	TRBJ2-5	TRBD1	CASSTGQGEETQYF	TGCGCCAGCAGCACGGGACAGGGTGAAGAGACCCAGTACTTC
TRBV11-2	15	few	TRBJ1-4	.	CASSLDLWTNEKLFF	TGTGCCAGCAGCTTAGATCTGTGGACTAATGAAAAACTGTTTTTT
TRBV5-1	14	.	TRBJ2-7	.	CASSLLDDSYEQYF	TGCGCCAGCAGCTTGTTGGACGACTCCTACGAGCAGTACTTC
TRBV7-8	17	few	TRBJ2-1	.	CASSLASGLEVSYEQFF	TGTGCCAGCAGCTTAGCCTCGGGACTCGAGGTCAGCTATGAGCAGTTCTTC
TRBV29-1	14	.	TRBJ1-1	.	CSVEEQAPNTEAFF	TGCAGCGTTGAAGAACAGGCTCCGAACACTGAAGCTTTCTTT
TRBV29-1	12	few	TRBJ1-2	.	CSVYEGGAGYTF	TGCAGCGTTTACGAAGGGGGTGCTGGCTACACCTTC
TRBV20-1	16	few	TRBJ2-4	.	CSGKSGGLLAKNIQYF	TGCAGTGGCAAGTCAGGAGGCTTACTAGCCAAAAACATTCAGTACTTC
TRBV5-1	14	once	TRBJ2-5	TRBD2	CASSLERGGETQYF	TGCGCCAGCAGCTTGGAGCGGGGGGGCGAGACCCAGTACTTC
TRBV6-6	14	few	TRBJ2-7	TRBD2	CASELAGGPNEQYF	TGTGCCAGCGAACTAGCGGGGGGGCCGAACGAGCAGTACTTC
TRBV7-2	13	many	TRBJ2-1	.	CASSLAAGLGQFF	TGTGCCAGCAGCTTAGCTGCTGGGCTGGGGCAGTTCTTC
TRBV10-3	16	few	TRBJ2-3	TRBD1	CAIRQTGQGGTDTQYF	TGTGCCATCAGACAGACCGGACAGGGAGGAACAGATACGCAGTATTTT